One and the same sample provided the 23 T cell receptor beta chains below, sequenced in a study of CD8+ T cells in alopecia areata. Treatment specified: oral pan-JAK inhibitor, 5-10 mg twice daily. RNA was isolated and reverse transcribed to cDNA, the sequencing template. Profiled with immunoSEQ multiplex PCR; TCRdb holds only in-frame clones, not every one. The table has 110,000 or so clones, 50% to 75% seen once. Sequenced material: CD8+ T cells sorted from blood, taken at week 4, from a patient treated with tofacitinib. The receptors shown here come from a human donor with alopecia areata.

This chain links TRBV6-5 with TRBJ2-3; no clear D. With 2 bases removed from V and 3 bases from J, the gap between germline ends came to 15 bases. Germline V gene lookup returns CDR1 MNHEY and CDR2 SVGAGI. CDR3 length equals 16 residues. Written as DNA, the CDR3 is TGTGCCAGCAGTTACGCGGCGGATCCTGGGACAGATACGCAGTATTTT. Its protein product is CASSYAADPGTDTQYF.

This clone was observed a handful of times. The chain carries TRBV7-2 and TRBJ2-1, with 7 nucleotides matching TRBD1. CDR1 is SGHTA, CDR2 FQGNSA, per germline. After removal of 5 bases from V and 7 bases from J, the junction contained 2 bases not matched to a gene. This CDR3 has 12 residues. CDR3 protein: CASSAGGNEQFF. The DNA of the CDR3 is TGTGCCAGCAGCGCAGGGGGTAATGAGCAGTTCTTC.

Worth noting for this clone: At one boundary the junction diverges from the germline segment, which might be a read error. The CDR3, as DNA: TGTGCCACCAGCGGAGAAACAGTGAACTCCTATAATTCACCCCTCCACTTT. The encoded protein is CATSGETVNSYNSPLHF. V gene TRBV15 combines with J gene TRBJ1-6; the D is unclear. The CDR3 totals 17 residues. From germline, CDR1 is LNHNV and CDR2 YYDKDF (reference sequence). Together with reference TRBV15 and TRBJ1-6, the CDR3 gives the full variable domain: DAMVIQNPRYQVTQFGKPVTLSCSQTLNHNVMYWYQQKSSQAPKLLFHYYDKDFNNEADTPDNFQSRRPNTSFCFLDIRSPGLGDTAMYLCATSGETVNSYNSPLHFGNGTRLTVT.

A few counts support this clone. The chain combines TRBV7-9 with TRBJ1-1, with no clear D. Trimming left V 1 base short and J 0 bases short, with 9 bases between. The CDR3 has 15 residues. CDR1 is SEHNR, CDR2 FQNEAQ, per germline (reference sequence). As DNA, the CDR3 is TGTGCCAGCAGCTTAGAGGTGGGGTTGAACACTGAAGCTTTCTTT. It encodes CASSLEVGLNTEAFF.

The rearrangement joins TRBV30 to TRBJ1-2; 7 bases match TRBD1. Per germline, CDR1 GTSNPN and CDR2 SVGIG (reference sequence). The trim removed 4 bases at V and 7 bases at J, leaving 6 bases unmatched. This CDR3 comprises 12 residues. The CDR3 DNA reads TGTGCCTGGACTTCGAGGGGGCCTGGCTACACCTTC. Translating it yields CAWTSRGPGYTF.

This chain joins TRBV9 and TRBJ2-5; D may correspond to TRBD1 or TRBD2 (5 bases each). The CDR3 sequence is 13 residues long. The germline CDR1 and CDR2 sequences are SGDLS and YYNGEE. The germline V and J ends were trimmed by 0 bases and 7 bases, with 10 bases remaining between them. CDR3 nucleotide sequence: TGTGCCAGCAGCGTAGCGGGGCTCGGGACCCAGTACTTC. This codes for CASSVAGLGTQYF.

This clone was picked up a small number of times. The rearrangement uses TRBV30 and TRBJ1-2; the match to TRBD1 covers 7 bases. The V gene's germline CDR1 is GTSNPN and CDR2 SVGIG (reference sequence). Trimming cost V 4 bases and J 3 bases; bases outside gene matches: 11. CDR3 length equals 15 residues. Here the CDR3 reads CAWKDRDKPYYGYTF. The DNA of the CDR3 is TGTGCCTGGAAAGACAGGGATAAGCCATACTATGGCTACACCTTC.

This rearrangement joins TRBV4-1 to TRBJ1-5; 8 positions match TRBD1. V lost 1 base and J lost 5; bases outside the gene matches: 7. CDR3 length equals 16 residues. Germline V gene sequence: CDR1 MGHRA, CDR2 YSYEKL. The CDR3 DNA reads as TGCGCCAGCAGCCAAGCGACAGGGGTGATGGATCAGCCCCAGCATTTT. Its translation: CASSQATGVMDQPQHF.

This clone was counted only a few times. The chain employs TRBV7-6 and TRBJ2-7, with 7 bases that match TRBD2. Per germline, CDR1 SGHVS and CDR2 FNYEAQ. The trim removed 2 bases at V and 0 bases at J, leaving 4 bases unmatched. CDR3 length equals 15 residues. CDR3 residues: CASSLLGGNSYEQYF. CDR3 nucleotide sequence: TGTGCCAGCAGCTTATTGGGGGGGAACTCCTACGAGCAGTACTTC.

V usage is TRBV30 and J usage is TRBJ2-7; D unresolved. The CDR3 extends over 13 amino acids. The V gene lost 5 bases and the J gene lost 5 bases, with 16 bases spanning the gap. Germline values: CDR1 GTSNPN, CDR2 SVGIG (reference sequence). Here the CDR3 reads CAWAPAAMDEQYF. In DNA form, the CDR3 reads TGTGCCTGGGCCCCCGCGGCCATGGACGAGCAGTACTTC.

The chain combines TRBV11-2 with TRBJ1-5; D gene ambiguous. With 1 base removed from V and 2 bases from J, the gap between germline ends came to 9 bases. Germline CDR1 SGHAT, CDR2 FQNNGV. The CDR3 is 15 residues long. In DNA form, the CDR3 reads TGTGCCAGCAGCTTAGGCCAGCTTGGCAATCAGCCCCAGCATTTT. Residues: CASSLGQLGNQPQHF.

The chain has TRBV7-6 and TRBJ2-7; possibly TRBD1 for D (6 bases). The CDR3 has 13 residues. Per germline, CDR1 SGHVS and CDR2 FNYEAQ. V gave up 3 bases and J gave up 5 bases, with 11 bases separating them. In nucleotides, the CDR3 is TGTGCCAGCAGCTTTGCAGGGGCGCACGAGCAGTACTTC. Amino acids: CASSFAGAHEQYF.

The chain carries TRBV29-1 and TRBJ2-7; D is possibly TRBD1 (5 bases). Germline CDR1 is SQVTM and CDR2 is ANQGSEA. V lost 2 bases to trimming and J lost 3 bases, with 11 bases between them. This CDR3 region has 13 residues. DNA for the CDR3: TGCAGCGTTGAAAAGACAGAAGACTACGAGCAGTACTTC. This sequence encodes CSVEKTEDYEQYF.

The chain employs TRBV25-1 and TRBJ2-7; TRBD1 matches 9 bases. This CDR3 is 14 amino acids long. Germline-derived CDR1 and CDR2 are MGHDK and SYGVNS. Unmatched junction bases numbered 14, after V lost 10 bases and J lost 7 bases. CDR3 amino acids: CANLRDRDHEEQYF. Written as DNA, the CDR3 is TGTGCCAACCTCCGGGACAGGGACCATGAAGAGCAGTACTTC.

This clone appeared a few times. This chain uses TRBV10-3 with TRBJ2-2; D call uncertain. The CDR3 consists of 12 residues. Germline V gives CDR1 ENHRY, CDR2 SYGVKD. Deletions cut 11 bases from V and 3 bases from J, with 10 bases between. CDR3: CAVWRYTGELFF. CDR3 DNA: TGTGCCGTATGGAGATACACCGGGGAGCTGTTTTTT.

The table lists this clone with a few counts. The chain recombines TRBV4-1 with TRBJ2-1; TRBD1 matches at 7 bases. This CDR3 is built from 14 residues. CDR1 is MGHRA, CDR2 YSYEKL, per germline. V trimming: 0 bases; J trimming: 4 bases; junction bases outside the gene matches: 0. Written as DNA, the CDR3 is TGCGCCAGCAGCCAAGAGGACAGGTACAATGAGCAGTTCTTC. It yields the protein CASSQEDRYNEQFF.

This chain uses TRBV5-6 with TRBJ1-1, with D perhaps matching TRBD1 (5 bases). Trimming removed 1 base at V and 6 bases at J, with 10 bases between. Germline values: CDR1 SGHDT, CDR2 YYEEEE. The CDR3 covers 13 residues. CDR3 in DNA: TGTGCCAGCAGCTTGTCAGGGTCCGCTGAAGCTTTCTTT. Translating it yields CASSLSGSAEAFF.

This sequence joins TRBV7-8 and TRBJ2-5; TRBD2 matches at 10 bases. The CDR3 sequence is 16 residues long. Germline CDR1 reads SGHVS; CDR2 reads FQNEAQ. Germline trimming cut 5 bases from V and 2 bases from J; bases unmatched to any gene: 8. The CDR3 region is CASSPTEAGGQETQYF. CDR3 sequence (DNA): TGTGCCAGCAGCCCGACCGAAGCGGGGGGGCAAGAGACCCAGTACTTC. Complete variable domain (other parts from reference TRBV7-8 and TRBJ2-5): GAGVSQSPRYKVAKRGQDVALRCDPISGHVSLFWYQQALGQGPEFLTYFQNEAQLDKSGLPSDRFFAERPEGSVSTLKIQRTQQEDSAVYLCASSPTEAGGQETQYFGPGTRLLVL.

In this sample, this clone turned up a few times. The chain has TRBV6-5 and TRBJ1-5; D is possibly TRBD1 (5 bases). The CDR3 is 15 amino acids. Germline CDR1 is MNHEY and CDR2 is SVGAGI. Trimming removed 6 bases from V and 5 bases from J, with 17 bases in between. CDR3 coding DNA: TGTGCCAGCAGCCAAAATCGGGGGATAGATCAGCCCCAGCATTTT. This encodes CASSQNRGIDQPQHF.

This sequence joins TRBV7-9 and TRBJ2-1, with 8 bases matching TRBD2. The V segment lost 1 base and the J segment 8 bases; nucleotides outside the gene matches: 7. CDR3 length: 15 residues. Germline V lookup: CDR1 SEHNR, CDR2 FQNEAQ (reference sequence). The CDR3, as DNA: TGTGCCAGCAGCTTAGGAGCGGGGGATCTTGATGAGCAGTTCTTC. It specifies CASSLGAGDLDEQFF.

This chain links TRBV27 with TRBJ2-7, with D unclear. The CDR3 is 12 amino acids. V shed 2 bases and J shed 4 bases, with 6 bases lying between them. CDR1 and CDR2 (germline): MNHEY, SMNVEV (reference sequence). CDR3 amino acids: CASSLIGYEQYF. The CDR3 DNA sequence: TGTGCCAGCAGTTTAATCGGTTACGAGCAGTACTTC.

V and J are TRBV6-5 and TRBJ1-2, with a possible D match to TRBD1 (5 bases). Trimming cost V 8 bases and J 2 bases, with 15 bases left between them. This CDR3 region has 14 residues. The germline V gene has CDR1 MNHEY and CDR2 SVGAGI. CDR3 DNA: TGTGCCAGCGGGACCTTGCACCGGAACTATGGCTACACCTTC. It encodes CASGTLHRNYGYTF.

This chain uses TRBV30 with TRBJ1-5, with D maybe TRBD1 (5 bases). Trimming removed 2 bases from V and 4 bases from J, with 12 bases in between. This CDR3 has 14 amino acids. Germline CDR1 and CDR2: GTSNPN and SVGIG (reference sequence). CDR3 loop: CAWSLGAGNQPQHF. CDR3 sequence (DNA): TGTGCCTGGAGTCTTGGTGCAGGGAATCAGCCCCAGCATTTT.